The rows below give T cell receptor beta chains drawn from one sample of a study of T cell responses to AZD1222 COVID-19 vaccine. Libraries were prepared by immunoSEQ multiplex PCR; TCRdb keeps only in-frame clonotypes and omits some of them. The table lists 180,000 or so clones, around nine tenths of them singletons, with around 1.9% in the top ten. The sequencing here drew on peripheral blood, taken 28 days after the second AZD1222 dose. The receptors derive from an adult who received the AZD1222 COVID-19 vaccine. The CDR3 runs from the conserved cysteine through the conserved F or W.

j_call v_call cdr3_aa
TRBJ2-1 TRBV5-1 CASSLVASGYNEQFF
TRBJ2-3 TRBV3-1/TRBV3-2 CASSLRSGTSGTDTQYF
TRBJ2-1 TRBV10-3 CAISPGQGARLAGGFNEQFF
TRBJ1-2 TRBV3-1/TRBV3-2 CASSQAGRVYGYTF
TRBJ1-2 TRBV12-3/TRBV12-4 CASSLAAGGYTF
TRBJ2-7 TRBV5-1 CASSLTRYEQYF
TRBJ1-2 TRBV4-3 CASSQDRGAGYTF
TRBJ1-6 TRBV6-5 CASSSVPGQGSSPLHF
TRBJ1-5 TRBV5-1 CASSLAGGSNQPQHF
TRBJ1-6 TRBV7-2 CASSLRGSSYNSPLHF
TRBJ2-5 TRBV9 CASSVDPYTETQYF
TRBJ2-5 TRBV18 CASSPPGLAGAQETQYF
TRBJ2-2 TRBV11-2 CASSTTTYTGELFF
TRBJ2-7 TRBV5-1 CANQRRDDYEQYF
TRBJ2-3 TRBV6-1 CASSETSGGADTQYF
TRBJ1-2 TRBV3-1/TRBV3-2 CASSQEGRGANYGYTF
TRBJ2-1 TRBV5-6 CASSSGYNEQFF
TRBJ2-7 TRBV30 CAWSAGTGSYEQYF
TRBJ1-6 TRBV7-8 CASSLAALLMSSYNSPLHF
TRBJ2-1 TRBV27 CASSLRGGRGDEQFF
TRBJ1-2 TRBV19 CASSMEGKSYTF
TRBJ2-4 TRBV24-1 CATSDAHSNLGIQYF
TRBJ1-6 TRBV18 CASSPDRNSPLHF
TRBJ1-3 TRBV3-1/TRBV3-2 CASSPRRESGNTIYF
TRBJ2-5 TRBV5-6 CASSFWDPAVWYF
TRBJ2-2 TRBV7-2 CASSPDSVNTGELFF
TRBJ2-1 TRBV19 CASSIGWQGYNEQFF
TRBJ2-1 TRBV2 CAWVISSYNEQFF
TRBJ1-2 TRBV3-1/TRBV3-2 CASSPPGQGNGYTF
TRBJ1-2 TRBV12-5 CASGPQGYGYTF
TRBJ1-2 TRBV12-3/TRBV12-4 CASSFGRFGGYTF
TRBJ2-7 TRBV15 CATRLAGGYEQYF
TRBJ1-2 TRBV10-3 CAINDRGRDGYTF
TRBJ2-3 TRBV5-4 CASSPQGAQAYF
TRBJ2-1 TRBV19 CASSWGGSSYNEQFF
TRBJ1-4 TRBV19 CASSYDSSRGEKLFF
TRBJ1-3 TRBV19 CASSRNEVGTGNTIYF
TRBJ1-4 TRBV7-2 CASSLSEGNEKLFF
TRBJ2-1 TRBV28 CASSLRFLAGPFNEQFF
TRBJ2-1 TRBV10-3 CAISDSRGGGRWDNEQFF
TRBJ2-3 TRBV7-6 CASSQPTSGGASDTQYF
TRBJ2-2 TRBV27 CASSFGRPSTGELFF
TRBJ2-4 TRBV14 CASITFRSSGTF